The 30 T cell receptor beta chains below all came from one sample that was sequenced in a study of control samples from healthy donors and cancer patients. Measured with immunoSEQ multiplex PCR; TCRdb has only the in-frame clones, and not every one. The sample records 150,000 or so clones, roughly 93% being singletons. Sequenced input: blood. These receptors originate from a man aged 18 to 29 in good health.

The rearrangement uses TRBV4-1 and TRBJ2-3; 7 bases align to TRBD2. Germline CDR1 is MGHRA and CDR2 is YSYEKL. The trim removed 6 bases at V and 2 bases at J, leaving 2 bases unmatched. The CDR3 length is 13 residues. CDR3 amino acids: CASRAGTTDTQYF. For the CDR3, the DNA is TGCGCCAGCAGAGCGGGGACCACAGATACGCAGTATTTT.

The chain uses TRBV6-5 and TRBJ2-1; 8 bases fit TRBD1. Germline V gives CDR1 MNHEY, CDR2 SVGAGI. V shed 2 bases, J shed 6 bases, and the junction held 6 bases outside the gene matches. The CDR3 is 15 amino acids. The CDR3 coding sequence is TGTGCCAGCAGTTACGATGAGGGACAGGCCAATGAGCAGTTCTTC. This translates into CASSYDEGQANEQFF.

The V call is TRBV4-2, the J call TRBJ1-1, with D maybe TRBD1 (5 bases). The germline V and J ends were trimmed by 0 bases and 7 bases, with 12 bases remaining between them. Germline V CDR1 and CDR2: LGHNA, YNFKEQ. The CDR3 runs to 14 residues. The CDR3 here is CASSQDMGQSEAFF. The CDR3 DNA is TGTGCCAGCAGCCAAGATATGGGGCAGAGTGAAGCTTTCTTT.

V gene TRBV5-1 combines with J gene TRBJ1-1; TRBD1 matches at 7 bases. The CDR3 runs to 15 residues. V gave up 2 bases and J gave up 1 base; unmatched junction bases: 5. CDR1 SGHRS and CDR2 YFSETQ come from the germline V gene. The CDR3 DNA reads as TGCGCCAGCAGCTTAAACAGGGGTGCGAACACTGAAGCTTTCTTT. It encodes CASSLNRGANTEAFF. Together with reference TRBV5-1 and TRBJ1-1, the CDR3 gives the full variable domain: KAGVTQTPRYLIKTRGQQVTLSCSPISGHRSVSWYQQTPGQGLQFLFEYFSETQRNKGNFPGRFSGRQFSNSRSEMNVSTLELGDSALYLCASSLNRGANTEAFFGQGTRLTVV.

The chain is built from TRBV3-1 (or the pseudogene TRBV3-2) and TRBJ1-2, with 11 positions matching TRBD1. CDR1 is LGHDT and CDR2 is YNNKEL in the germline V gene (reference sequence). The CDR3 is made up of 15 amino acids. J was trimmed by 7 bases and V by 0 bases; bases with no gene match: 4. CDR3 loop: CASSQDWTGGPGYTF. CDR3 in DNA: TGTGCCAGCAGCCAAGATTGGACAGGGGGCCCTGGCTACACCTTC.

The rearrangement uses TRBV7-8 and TRBJ2-1; D might be TRBD2 (5 bases). Germline V gene sequence: CDR1 SGHVS, CDR2 FQNEAQ. CDR3 length equals 13 residues. Trimming took 3 bases from V and 9 from J, leaving 12 bases between them. CDR3 in DNA: TGTGCCAGCAGCTTGGGGAGCTTTATTGAGCAGTTCTTC. This encodes CASSLGSFIEQFF.

The rearrangement uses TRBV15 and TRBJ2-6, with D perhaps TRBD2 (6 bases). This CDR3 has 18 residues. With 0 bases removed from V and 2 bases from J, the gap between germline ends came to 14 bases. Germline-derived CDR1 and CDR2 are LNHNV and YYDKDF (reference sequence). In DNA, the CDR3 is TGTGCCACCAGCAGAGATGGAGGGGCTGGAACTGGGGCCAACGTCCTGACTTTC. This codes for CATSRDGGAGTGANVLTF. Full variable domain (missing parts from reference TRBV15 and TRBJ2-6): DAMVIQNPRYQVTQFGKPVTLSCSQTLNHNVMYWYQQKSSQAPKLLFHYYDKDFNNEADTPDNFQSRRPNTSFCFLDIRSPGLGDTAMYLCATSRDGGAGTGANVLTFGAGSRLTVL.

This clone was observed a single time. The chain carries TRBV27 and TRBJ1-2; 9 nucleotides align to TRBD1. Germline V gives CDR1 MNHEY, CDR2 SMNVEV (reference sequence). This CDR3 is built from 13 residues. Trimming took 6 bases from V and 6 from J; bases not matched to a gene: 5. CDR3 in DNA: TGTGCCAGCAGGGTCGGGACAGGGAATGGCTACACCTTC. It translates to CASRVGTGNGYTF.

Written as DNA, the CDR3 is TGTGCCAGCAGTGTCGCTAGGGGAACCGGGGAGCTGTTTTTT. Its translation is CASSVARGTGELFF. The chain is built from TRBV2 and TRBJ2-2; maybe TRBD1 (5 bases). The CDR3 runs 14 residues. Deletions cut 4 bases from V and 5 bases from J, with 11 bases between. Germline V CDR1 and CDR2: SNHLY, FYNNEI.

J is TRBJ2-7 and V is TRBV6-2 or TRBV6-3, with TRBD2 matching 7 bases. The CDR3 covers 19 residues. Germline CDR1 is MNHEY and CDR2 is SVGEGT. The J segment lost 0 bases and the V segment lost 2 bases, leaving 16 bases of the junction unmatched. CDR3 protein: CASSYTRLLLADRSYEQYF. CDR3 DNA sequence: TGTGCCAGCAGTTACACGCGCCTCCTCCTAGCGGACCGCTCCTACGAGCAGTACTTC.

V and J are TRBV11-2 and TRBJ2-1, with 11 nucleotides matching TRBD2. Germline V CDR1 and CDR2: SGHAT, FQNNGV. This CDR3 comprises 17 residues. V was pared by 3 bases and J by 0 bases, with 4 bases of the junction left unmatched. The CDR3 reads CASSFTSGGYSYNEQFF. CDR3 bases: TGTGCCAGCAGCTTTACTAGCGGGGGATACTCCTACAATGAGCAGTTCTTC.

This clone was counted between two and nine times. The chain is built from TRBV7-9 and TRBJ2-5; no clear D. V shed 2 bases and J shed 2 bases, with 0 bases lying between them. The CDR3 is 11 amino acids. Per the germline V gene, CDR1 is SEHNR and CDR2 is FQNEAQ (reference sequence). The DNA for the CDR3 is TGTGCCAGCAGCTTACAAGAGACCCAGTACTTC. This translates into CASSLQETQYF.

The chain recombines TRBV19 with TRBJ1-3; tentative D call: TRBD1 (5 bases). The length of the CDR3 is 18 residues. Looked up from germline, CDR1 is LNHDA and CDR2 is SQIVND (reference sequence). Trimming removed 7 bases at V and 1 base at J, with 23 bases between. CDR3 loop: CASMFQGGGKGSGNTIYF. CDR3 DNA: TGTGCCAGTATGTTCCAGGGCGGTGGAAAAGGGTCTGGAAACACCATATATTTT.

This clone was seen only once. This chain links TRBV25-1 with TRBJ1-2, with 12 bases fitting TRBD1. The CDR3 is made up of 14 amino acids. The V and J ends lost 3 bases and 8 bases, in that order; junction bases with no gene match: 4. Per the germline V gene, CDR1 is MGHDK and CDR2 is SYGVNS. CDR3 protein: CASSEGQGARGYTF. In DNA, the CDR3 is TGTGCCAGCAGTGAGGGACAGGGGGCGCGAGGCTACACCTTC.

The rearrangement links TRBV27 to TRBJ1-4; 7 positions match TRBD1. With V trimmed by 6 bases and J by 0 bases, 16 bases remained unmatched. The CDR3 has 19 residues. Germline V lookup: CDR1 MNHEY, CDR2 SMNVEV (reference sequence). Here the CDR3 reads CASSCPPTGRFSTNEKLFF. The DNA for the CDR3 is TGTGCCAGCAGCTGTCCGCCGACAGGGCGGTTTTCAACTAATGAAAAACTGTTTTTT.

V and J are TRBV4-3 and TRBJ1-2, with D hard to call. The CDR3 runs 14 residues. Germline assignment: CDR1 LGHNA and CDR2 YSLEER. The V gene lost 0 bases and the J gene lost 8 bases, with 13 bases spanning the gap. CDR3 residues: CASSQDRSEGGYTF. DNA for the CDR3: TGCGCCAGCAGCCAAGACCGGTCAGAAGGAGGCTACACCTTC.

V usage is TRBV5-1 and J usage is TRBJ1-5; D gene ambiguous. The V gene lost 0 bases and the J gene lost 6 bases, with 4 bases spanning the gap. CDR1 SGHRS and CDR2 YFSETQ come from the germline V gene. This CDR3 is built from 12 residues. CDR3 in amino acids: CASSLEGQPQHF. The DNA of the CDR3 is TGCGCCAGCAGCTTGGAGGGTCAGCCCCAGCATTTT.

The CDR3 DNA follows: TGTGCCAGTAGTATAGTCGGACTGGGCAATGAGCAGTTCTTC. Protein product: CASSIVGLGNEQFF. The chain recombines TRBV19 with TRBJ2-1, with a possible D match to TRBD2 (5 bases). The germline V gene encodes CDR1 LNHDA and CDR2 SQIVND (reference sequence). This CDR3 has 14 amino acids. Trimming left V 1 base short and J 6 bases short, with 10 bases between.

This chain links TRBV7-2 with TRBJ2-1; TRBD2 aligns across 13 bases. CDR3 length: 17 amino acids. From germline, CDR1 is SGHTA and CDR2 FQGNSA. The junction had 4 bases not matched to a gene; V was cut back by 3 bases and J by 2 bases. This chain's CDR3 is CASSFVLAGGAYNEQFF. The CDR3 nucleotides are TGTGCCAGCAGCTTCGTACTAGCGGGGGGGGCCTACAATGAGCAGTTCTTC.

This sequence joins TRBV10-3 and TRBJ2-1; TRBD1 matches 8 bases. This CDR3 contains 15 residues. V lost 6 bases to trimming and J lost 2 bases; unmatched junction nucleotides: 6. The germline V gene encodes CDR1 ENHRY and CDR2 SYGVKD. The CDR3 DNA reads TGTGCCATCAGCCTGACAGGGGATCCCTACAATGAGCAGTTCTTC. This translates into CAISLTGDPYNEQFF.

The chain employs TRBV2 and TRBJ2-3; 7 bases map to TRBD2. The J segment lost 5 bases and the V segment lost 6 bases, leaving 11 bases of the junction unmatched. CDR3 length equals 15 residues. Per the germline V gene, CDR1 is SNHLY and CDR2 is FYNNEI. In nucleotides, the CDR3 is TGTGCCAGCAGCCTAGACCGACTAGCAGTAGATACGCAGTATTTT. Its translation: CASSLDRLAVDTQYF. The full variable domain, its missing parts supplied by reference TRBV2 and TRBJ2-3, is EPEVTQTPSHQVTQMGQEVILRCVPISNHLYFYWYRQILGQKVEFLVSFYNNEISEKSEIFDDQFSVERPDGSNFTLKIRSTKLEDSAMYFCASSLDRLAVDTQYFGPGTRLTVL.

Worth noting for this clone: Relative to the germline gene, one junction end is altered; a read error may explain this. This chain uses TRBV7-7 with TRBJ2-7; D might be TRBD1 (5 bases). CDR3 length equals 13 residues. Per the germline V gene, CDR1 is SSHAT and CDR2 is FNYEAQ (reference sequence). In DNA, the CDR3 is TGTGCTAGCAGCTTAGGTCAGGGAAACGAGCAGTACTTC. Protein: CASSLGQGNEQYF.

The V and J genes are TRBV24-1 and TRBJ2-1, with 7 positions matching TRBD2. J lost 4 bases, V lost 1 base, and 3 bases had no gene match. CDR1 KGHDR and CDR2 SFDVKD come from the germline V gene. The CDR3 runs 15 residues. The CDR3 DNA is TGTGCCACCAGTGATTTACGGGAGGATTACAATGAGCAGTTCTTC. The encoded protein is CATSDLREDYNEQFF.

The chain has TRBV3-1 (or the pseudogene TRBV3-2) and TRBJ1-2; D ambiguous. Germline V gene data show CDR1 as LGHDT and CDR2 as YNNKEL (reference sequence). Between the trimmed V and J ends, which lost 0 bases and 2 bases, there was a span of 10 bases. The CDR3 runs to 15 residues. The CDR3 DNA follows: TGTGCCAGCAGCCAAGATCCCTCCGTCAACTATGGCTACACCTTC. It specifies CASSQDPSVNYGYTF.

The rearrangement links TRBV4-2 to TRBJ2-5, with 10 bases matching TRBD1. CDR3 size: 16 residues. Germline V gives CDR1 LGHNA, CDR2 YNFKEQ. Trimming removed 2 bases from V and 3 bases from J; junction bases left unmatched: 6. CDR3 sequence reads: CASSQIGDRGEETQYF. The CDR3 region has the DNA TGTGCCAGCAGCCAAATTGGGGACAGGGGTGAAGAGACCCAGTACTTC.

The V gene is TRBV29-1, the J gene TRBJ2-3; tentatively, D is TRBD1 or TRBD2 (5 bases each). The CDR3 consists of 12 residues. Germline V lookup: CDR1 SQVTM, CDR2 ANQGSEA. The ends were cut back, 3 bases at V and 5 bases at J, with 9 bases in the middle. The CDR3 DNA is TGCAGCGTTGACAGGGACGGAGATACGCAGTATTTT. Its translation: CSVDRDGDTQYF.

This chain connects TRBV6-6 to TRBJ1-1; 10 nucleotides match TRBD1. This CDR3 comprises 16 residues. The V and J ends lost 6 bases and 1 base, in that order; junction bases with no gene match: 8. Germline lookup yields CDR1 MNHNY and CDR2 SVGAGI (reference sequence). CDR3 region: CASSLRQGAPNTEAFF. The DNA of the CDR3 is TGTGCCAGCAGCCTAAGACAGGGGGCCCCGAACACTGAAGCTTTCTTT.

The chain's CDR3 is CASSNRGWTEAFF. CDR3 sequence (DNA): TGTGCCAGTAGTAACCGGGGGTGGACTGAAGCTTTCTTT. V gene TRBV19 combines with J gene TRBJ1-1, with D maybe TRBD1 (5 bases). V gave up 4 bases and J gave up 5 bases, with 11 bases separating them. This CDR3 comprises 13 residues. CDR1 and CDR2 from the germline V gene are LNHDA and SQIVND (reference sequence).

The V gene is TRBV6-6, the J gene TRBJ1-1; possibly TRBD1 for D (5 bases). This CDR3 is built from 15 residues. Germline-derived CDR1 and CDR2 are MNHNY and SVGAGI (reference sequence). V lost 2 bases, J lost 5 bases, and 15 bases lay in between. The CDR3 bases are TGTGCCAGCAGTTACGGGGGGATTGACTCGACTGAAGCTTTCTTT. Encoded protein: CASSYGGIDSTEAFF.

The chain carries TRBV5-4 and TRBJ1-2; TRBD1 matches at 7 bases. With V trimmed by 1 base and J by 6 bases, 9 bases remained unmatched. From germline, CDR1 is SGHNT and CDR2 YYREEE (reference sequence). The CDR3 runs to 15 residues. CDR3 loop: CASSLWTGGGDGYTF. In nucleotides, the CDR3 is TGTGCCAGCAGCTTGTGGACAGGAGGAGGGGATGGCTACACCTTC.